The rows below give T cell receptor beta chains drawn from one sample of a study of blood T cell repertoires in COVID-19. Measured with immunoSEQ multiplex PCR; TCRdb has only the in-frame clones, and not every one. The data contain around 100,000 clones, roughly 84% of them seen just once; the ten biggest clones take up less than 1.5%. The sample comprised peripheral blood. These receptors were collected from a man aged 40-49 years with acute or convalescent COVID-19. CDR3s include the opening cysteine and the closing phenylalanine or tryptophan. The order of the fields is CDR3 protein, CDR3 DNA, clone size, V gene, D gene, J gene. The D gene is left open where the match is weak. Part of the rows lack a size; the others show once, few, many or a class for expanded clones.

CDR3aa: CASSSNMGAVTYEQYF
CDR3nt: TGCGCCAGCAGCTCCAATATGGGGGCGGTAACCTACGAGCAGTACTTC
abundance: -
v_gene: TRBV5-1
d_gene: -
j_gene: TRBJ2-7

CDR3aa: CASSPQGADNEAFF
CDR3nt: TGTGCCAGCAGCCCCCAGGGGGCGGATAATGAAGCTTTCTTT
abundance: -
v_gene: TRBV7-3
d_gene: TRBD1
j_gene: TRBJ1-1

CDR3aa: CASSLEDRGIKKLFF
CDR3nt: TGCGCCAGCAGCTTGGAGGACAGGGGGATTAAAAAACTGTTTTTT
abundance: -
v_gene: TRBV5-1
d_gene: TRBD1
j_gene: TRBJ1-4

CDR3aa: CASSLAPQGLQFF
CDR3nt: TGTGCCAGCAGTTTGGCCCCCCAGGGGTTGCAGTTCTTC
abundance: -
v_gene: TRBV12-3/TRBV12-4
d_gene: -
j_gene: TRBJ2-1

CDR3aa: CASSHGRGRSYGYTF
CDR3nt: TGTGCCAGCAGCCACGGCAGGGGACGAAGCTATGGCTACACCTTC
abundance: -
v_gene: TRBV3-1/TRBV3-2
d_gene: -
j_gene: TRBJ1-2

CDR3aa: CASSYPLERRTDTQYF
CDR3nt: TGTGCCAGCAGTTACCCACTAGAGCGGCGCACAGATACGCAGTATTTT
abundance: once
v_gene: TRBV6-2/TRBV6-3
d_gene: -
j_gene: TRBJ2-3

CDR3aa: CASSLSEEQFF
CDR3nt: TGTGCCAGCAGCCTAAGCGAGGAGCAGTTCTTC
abundance: few
v_gene: TRBV7-9
d_gene: -
j_gene: TRBJ2-1

CDR3aa: CASSPPGQGQNIQYF
CDR3nt: TGTGCCAGCAGTCCTCCGGGACAGGGTCAAAACATTCAGTACTTC
abundance: -
v_gene: TRBV6-5
d_gene: TRBD1
j_gene: TRBJ2-4

CDR3aa: CASSMGGSGYNEQFF
CDR3nt: TGTGCCAGTAGTATGGGGGGAAGTGGCTACAATGAGCAGTTCTTC
abundance: once
v_gene: TRBV19
d_gene: -
j_gene: TRBJ2-1

CDR3aa: CASFRDRGGNTIYF
CDR3nt: TGTGCCAGCTTTCGAGACAGGGGTGGAAACACCATATATTTT
abundance: -
v_gene: TRBV18
d_gene: TRBD1
j_gene: TRBJ1-3

CDR3aa: CASSAAGTASGRLSDTQYF
CDR3nt: TGTGCCAGCAGTGCTGCCGGGACAGCGAGCGGAAGGTTATCAGATACGCAGTATTTT
abundance: -
v_gene: TRBV6-1
d_gene: TRBD1
j_gene: TRBJ2-3

CDR3aa: CASSPRVAGGFGELFF
CDR3nt: TGTGCCAGCAGTCCCCGGGTAGCGGGAGGATTCGGGGAGCTGTTTTTT
abundance: -
v_gene: TRBV11-2
d_gene: TRBD2
j_gene: TRBJ2-2

CDR3aa: CASSADRGPNQPQHF
CDR3nt: TGTGCCAGCAGCGCAGACAGGGGCCCCAATCAGCCCCAGCATTTT
abundance: -
v_gene: TRBV2
d_gene: TRBD1
j_gene: TRBJ1-5

CDR3aa: CASSLHLRTGRGNIQYF
CDR3nt: TGCGCCAGCAGCCTACATCTCCGGACAGGGCGAGGGAACATTCAGTACTTC
abundance: -
v_gene: TRBV4-3
d_gene: TRBD1
j_gene: TRBJ2-4

CDR3aa: CASSKRQGALLTANVLTF
CDR3nt: TGTGCCAGCAGCAAAAGGCAGGGGGCCCTACTAACGGCCAACGTCCTGACTTTC
abundance: -
v_gene: TRBV21-1
d_gene: -
j_gene: TRBJ2-6

CDR3aa: CASSSGGQGMYEQYF
CDR3nt: TGTGCCAGCAGCTCCGGGGGACAGGGAATGTACGAGCAGTACTTC
abundance: -
v_gene: TRBV5-4
d_gene: TRBD1
j_gene: TRBJ2-7

CDR3aa: CAISESLANNEQFF
CDR3nt: TGTGCCATCAGTGAGTCACTAGCAAACAATGAGCAGTTCTTC
abundance: -
v_gene: TRBV10-3
d_gene: -
j_gene: TRBJ2-1

CDR3aa: CASSRTGVPDTQYF
CDR3nt: TGTGCCAGCAGCCGGACAGGGGTCCCAGATACGCAGTATTTT
abundance: -
v_gene: TRBV7-8
d_gene: TRBD1
j_gene: TRBJ2-3

CDR3aa: CASSLVTGDYGYTF
CDR3nt: TGTGCCAGCAGCTTGGTCACAGGGGACTATGGCTACACCTTC
abundance: -
v_gene: TRBV5-5
d_gene: TRBD1
j_gene: TRBJ1-2

CDR3aa: CASSVTGGVGYTF
CDR3nt: TGTGCCAGCAGTGTCACAGGGGGAGTTGGCTACACCTTC
abundance: -
v_gene: TRBV7-2
d_gene: TRBD1
j_gene: TRBJ1-2

CDR3aa: CAIRNGGVNEQFF
CDR3nt: TGTGCCATCAGAAATGGGGGGGTCAATGAGCAGTTCTTC
abundance: -
v_gene: TRBV10-3
d_gene: TRBD2
j_gene: TRBJ2-1

CDR3aa: CASSQGQYNSPLHF
CDR3nt: TGTGCCAGCTCGCAGGGACAGTATAATTCACCCCTCCACTTT
abundance: -
v_gene: TRBV18
d_gene: TRBD1
j_gene: TRBJ1-6

CDR3aa: CASSVDYRGAGNTIYF
CDR3nt: TGTGCCAGCAGCGTAGATTATCGGGGGGCTGGAAACACCATATATTTT
abundance: few
v_gene: TRBV9
d_gene: -
j_gene: TRBJ1-3

CDR3aa: CASSIDTGTSNTEAFF
CDR3nt: TGTGCCAGTAGTATAGATACAGGGACATCAAACACTGAAGCTTTCTTT
abundance: -
v_gene: TRBV19
d_gene: -
j_gene: TRBJ1-1

CDR3aa: CASSQDRWTPLGFF
CDR3nt: TGTGCCAGCAGCCAGGACAGGTGGACCCCGTTGGGTTTCTTT
abundance: -
v_gene: TRBV14
d_gene: TRBD1
j_gene: TRBJ1-1

CDR3aa: CASSQALGAGVYNEQFF
CDR3nt: TGTGCCAGCAGCCAGGCCCTGGGAGCGGGGGTCTACAATGAGCAGTTCTTC
abundance: -
v_gene: TRBV4-2
d_gene: TRBD2
j_gene: TRBJ2-1

CDR3aa: CASRLSDYYNEQFF
CDR3nt: TGTGCCAGCAGATTAAGTGACTACTACAATGAGCAGTTCTTC
abundance: -
v_gene: TRBV7-6
d_gene: -
j_gene: TRBJ2-1